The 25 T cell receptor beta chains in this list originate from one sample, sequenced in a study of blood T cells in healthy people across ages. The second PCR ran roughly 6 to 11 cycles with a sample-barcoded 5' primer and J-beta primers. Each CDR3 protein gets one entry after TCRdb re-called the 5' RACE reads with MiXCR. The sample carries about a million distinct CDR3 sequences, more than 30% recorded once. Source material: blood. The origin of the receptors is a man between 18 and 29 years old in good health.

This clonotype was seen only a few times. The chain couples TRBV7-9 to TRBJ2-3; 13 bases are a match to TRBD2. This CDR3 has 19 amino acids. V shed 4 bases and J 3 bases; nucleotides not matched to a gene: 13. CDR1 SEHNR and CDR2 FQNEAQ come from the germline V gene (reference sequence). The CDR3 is CASSSGLAGAPPKTDTQYF. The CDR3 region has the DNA TGTGCCAGCAGCTCCGGACTAGCGGGGGCCCCCCCGAAGACAGATACGCAGTATTTT.

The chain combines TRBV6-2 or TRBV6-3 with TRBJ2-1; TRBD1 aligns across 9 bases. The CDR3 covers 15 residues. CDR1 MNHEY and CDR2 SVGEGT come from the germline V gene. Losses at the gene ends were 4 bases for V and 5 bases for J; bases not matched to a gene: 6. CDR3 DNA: TGTGCCAGCAGTTCGCGGGACAGGGTGAACAATGAGCAGTTCTTC. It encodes CASSSRDRVNNEQFF.

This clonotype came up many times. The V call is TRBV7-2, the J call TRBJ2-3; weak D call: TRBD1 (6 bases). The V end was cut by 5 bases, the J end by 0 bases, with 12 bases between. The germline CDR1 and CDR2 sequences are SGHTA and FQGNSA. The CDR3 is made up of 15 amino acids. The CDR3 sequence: CASSLGQPSTDTQYF. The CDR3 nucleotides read TGTGCCAGCAGCCTTGGACAGCCAAGCACAGATACGCAGTATTTT.

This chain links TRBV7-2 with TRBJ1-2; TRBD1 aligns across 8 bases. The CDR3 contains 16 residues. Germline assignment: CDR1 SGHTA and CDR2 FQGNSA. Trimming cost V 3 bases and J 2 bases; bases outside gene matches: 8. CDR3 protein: CASSLAQDRANYGYTF. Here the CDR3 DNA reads TGTGCCAGCAGCTTGGCTCAGGACAGGGCCAACTATGGCTACACCTTC.

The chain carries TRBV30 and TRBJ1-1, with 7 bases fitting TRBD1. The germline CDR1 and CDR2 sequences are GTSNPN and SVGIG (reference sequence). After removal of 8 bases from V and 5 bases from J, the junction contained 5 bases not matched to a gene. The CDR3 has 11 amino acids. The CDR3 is CAGDRVTEAFF. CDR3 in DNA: TGTGCCGGTGACAGGGTGACTGAAGCTTTCTTT.

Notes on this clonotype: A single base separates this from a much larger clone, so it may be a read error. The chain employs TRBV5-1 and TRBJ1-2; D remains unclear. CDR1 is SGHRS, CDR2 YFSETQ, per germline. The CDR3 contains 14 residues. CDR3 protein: CASSLVAGNYGCTF. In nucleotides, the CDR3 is TGCGCCAGCAGCTTGGTGGCCGGAAACTATGGCTGCACCTTC.

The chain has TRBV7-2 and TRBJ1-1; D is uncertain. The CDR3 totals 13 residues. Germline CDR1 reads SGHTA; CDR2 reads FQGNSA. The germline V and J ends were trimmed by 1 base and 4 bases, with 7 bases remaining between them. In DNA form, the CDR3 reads TGTGCCAGCAGCTTAGAGCCTGGCACTGAAGCTTTCTTT. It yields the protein CASSLEPGTEAFF. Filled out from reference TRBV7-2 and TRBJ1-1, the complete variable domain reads GAGVSQSPSNKVTEKGKDVELRCDPISGHTALYWYRQSLGQGLEFLIYFQGNSAPDKSGLPSDRFSAERTGGSVSTLTIQRTQQEDSAVYLCASSLEPGTEAFFGQGTRLTVV.

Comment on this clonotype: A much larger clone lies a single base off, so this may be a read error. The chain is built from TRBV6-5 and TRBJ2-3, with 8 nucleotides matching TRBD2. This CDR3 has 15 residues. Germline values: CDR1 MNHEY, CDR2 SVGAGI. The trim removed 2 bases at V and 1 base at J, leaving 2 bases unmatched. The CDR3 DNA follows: TGTGCCAGCAGTTACGCGACTAGCGGCACAGATACGCAGTATTTT. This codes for CASSYATSGTDTQYF.

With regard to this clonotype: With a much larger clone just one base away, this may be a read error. DNA of the CDR3: TGTGCCAGCAGCCCCCGTGCCTTTGCGGGGGGGCCGGGTAATGGGCAGTTCTTC. Its translation: CASSPRAFAGGPGNGQFF. The chain couples TRBV12-3 or TRBV12-4 to TRBJ2-1, with TRBD2 identical over 9 bases. This CDR3 has 18 amino acids.

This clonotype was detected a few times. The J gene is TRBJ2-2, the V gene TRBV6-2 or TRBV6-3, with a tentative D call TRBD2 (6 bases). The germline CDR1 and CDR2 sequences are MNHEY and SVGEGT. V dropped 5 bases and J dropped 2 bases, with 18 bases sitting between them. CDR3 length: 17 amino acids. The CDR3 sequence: CASSGTLGGSNTGELFF. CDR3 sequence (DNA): TGTGCCAGCAGTGGGACCCTAGGAGGGTCCAACACCGGGGAGCTGTTTTTT.

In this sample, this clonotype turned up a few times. CDR3 sequence reads: CASSVGRTQYF. CDR3 nucleotide sequence: TGTGCCAGCAGCGTGGGCCGAACGCAGTATTTT. The V call is TRBV3-1, the J call TRBJ2-3; D gene uncertain. The CDR3 has 11 amino acids. V lost 5 bases to trimming and J lost 9 bases, with 9 bases between them. CDR1 and CDR2 from the germline V gene are LGHDT and YNNKEL (reference sequence).

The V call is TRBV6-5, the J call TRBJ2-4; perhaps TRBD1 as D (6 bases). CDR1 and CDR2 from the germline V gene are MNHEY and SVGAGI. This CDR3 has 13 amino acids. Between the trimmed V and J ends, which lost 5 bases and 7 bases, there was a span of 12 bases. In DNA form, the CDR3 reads TGTGCCAGCAGTGCAACAGGGACCAACATTCAGTACTTC. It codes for CASSATGTNIQYF.

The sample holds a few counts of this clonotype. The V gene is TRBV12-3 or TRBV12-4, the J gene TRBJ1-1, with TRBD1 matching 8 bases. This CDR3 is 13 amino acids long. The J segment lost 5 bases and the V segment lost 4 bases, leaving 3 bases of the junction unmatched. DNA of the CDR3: TGTGCCAGCAGTTCGACAGGGGAAACTGAAGCTTTCTTT. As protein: CASSSTGETEAFF.

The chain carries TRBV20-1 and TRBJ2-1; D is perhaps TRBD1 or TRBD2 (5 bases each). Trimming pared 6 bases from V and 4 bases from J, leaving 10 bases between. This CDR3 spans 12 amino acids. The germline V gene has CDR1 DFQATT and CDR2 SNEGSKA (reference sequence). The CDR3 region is CSAQWGYNEQFF. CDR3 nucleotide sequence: TGCAGTGCCCAGTGGGGGTACAATGAGCAGTTCTTC.

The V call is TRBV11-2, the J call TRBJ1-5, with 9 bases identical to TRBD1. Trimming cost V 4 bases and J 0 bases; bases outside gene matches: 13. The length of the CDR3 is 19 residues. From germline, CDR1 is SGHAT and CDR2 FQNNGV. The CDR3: CASSSLRRGQGNSNQPQHF. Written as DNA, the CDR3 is TGTGCCAGCAGCTCGCTCAGAAGGGGACAGGGAAATAGCAATCAGCCCCAGCATTTT.

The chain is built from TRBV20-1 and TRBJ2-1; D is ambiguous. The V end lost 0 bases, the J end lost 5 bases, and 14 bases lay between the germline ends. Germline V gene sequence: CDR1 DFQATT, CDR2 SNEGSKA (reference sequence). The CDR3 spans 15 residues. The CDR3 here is CSAREWVVSHNEQFF. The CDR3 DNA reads TGCAGTGCTAGAGAATGGGTGGTTTCCCACAATGAGCAGTTCTTC.

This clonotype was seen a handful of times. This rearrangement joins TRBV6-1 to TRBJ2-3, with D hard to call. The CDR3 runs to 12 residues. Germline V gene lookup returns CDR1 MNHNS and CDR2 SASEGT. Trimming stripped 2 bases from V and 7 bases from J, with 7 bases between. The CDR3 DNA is TGTGCCAGCAGTGAATCTGCAAATACGCAGTATTTT. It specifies CASSESANTQYF.

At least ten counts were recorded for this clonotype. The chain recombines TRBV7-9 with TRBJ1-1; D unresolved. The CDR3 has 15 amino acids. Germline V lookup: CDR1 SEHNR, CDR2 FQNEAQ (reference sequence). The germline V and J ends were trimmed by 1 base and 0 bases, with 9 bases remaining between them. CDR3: CASSLGGSMNTEAFF. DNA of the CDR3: TGTGCCAGCAGCTTAGGAGGGTCTATGAACACTGAAGCTTTCTTT.

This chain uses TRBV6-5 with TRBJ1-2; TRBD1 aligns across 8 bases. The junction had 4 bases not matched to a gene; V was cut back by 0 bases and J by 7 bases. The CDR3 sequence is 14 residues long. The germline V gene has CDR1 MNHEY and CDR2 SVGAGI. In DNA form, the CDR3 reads TGTGCCAGCAGTTACTCTACAGGGGGAGGTGGCTACACCTTC. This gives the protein CASSYSTGGGGYTF.

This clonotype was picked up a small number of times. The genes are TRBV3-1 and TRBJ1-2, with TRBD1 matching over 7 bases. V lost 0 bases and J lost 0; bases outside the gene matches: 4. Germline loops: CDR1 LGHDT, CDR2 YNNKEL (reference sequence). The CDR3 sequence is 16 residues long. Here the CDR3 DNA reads TGTGCCAGCAGCCAAGATGGGGACAGCCCTAACTATGGCTACACCTTC. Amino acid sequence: CASSQDGDSPNYGYTF. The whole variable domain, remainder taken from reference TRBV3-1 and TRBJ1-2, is DTAVSQTPKYLVTQMGNDKSIKCEQNLGHDTMYWYKQDSKKFLKIMFSYNNKELIINETVPNRFSPKSPDKAHLNLHINSLELGDSAVYFCASSQDGDSPNYGYTFGSGTRLTVV.

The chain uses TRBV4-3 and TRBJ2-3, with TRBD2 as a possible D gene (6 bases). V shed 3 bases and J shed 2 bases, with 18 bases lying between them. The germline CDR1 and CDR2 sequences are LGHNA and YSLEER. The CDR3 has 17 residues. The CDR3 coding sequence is TGCGCCAGCAGCCAGCGACCCCCGGGGACTCACACAGATACGCAGTATTTT. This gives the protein CASSQRPPGTHTDTQYF.

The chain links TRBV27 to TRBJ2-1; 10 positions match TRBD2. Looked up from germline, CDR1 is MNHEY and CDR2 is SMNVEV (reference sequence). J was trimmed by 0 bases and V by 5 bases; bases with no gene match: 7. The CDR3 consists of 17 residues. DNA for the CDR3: TGTGCCAGCAGTGCCCCTAGCGGGGGCCCCTCCTACAATGAGCAGTTCTTC. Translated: CASSAPSGGPSYNEQFF.

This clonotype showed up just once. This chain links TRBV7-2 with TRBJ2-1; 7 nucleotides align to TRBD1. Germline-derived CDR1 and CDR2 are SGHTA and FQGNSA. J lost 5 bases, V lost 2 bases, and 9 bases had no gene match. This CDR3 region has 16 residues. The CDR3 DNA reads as TGTGCCAGCAGCTTAACCCCCGGACAGGTCAACAATGAGCAGTTCTTC. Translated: CASSLTPGQVNNEQFF.

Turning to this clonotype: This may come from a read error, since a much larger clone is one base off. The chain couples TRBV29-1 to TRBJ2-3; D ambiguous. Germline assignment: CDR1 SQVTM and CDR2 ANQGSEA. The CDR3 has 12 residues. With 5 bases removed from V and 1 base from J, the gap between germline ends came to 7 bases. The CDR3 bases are TGCAGCGTTTATGAGGGCACAGATACGCAGTATTTT. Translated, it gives CSVYEGTDTQYF.

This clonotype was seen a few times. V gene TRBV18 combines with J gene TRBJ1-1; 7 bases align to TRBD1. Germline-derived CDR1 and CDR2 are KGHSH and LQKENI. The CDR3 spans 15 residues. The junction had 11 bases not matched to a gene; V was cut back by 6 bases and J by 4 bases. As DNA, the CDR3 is TGTGCCAGCTCCCGAAGCCCGGGACAGCCCACTGAAGCTTTCTTT. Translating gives CASSRSPGQPTEAFF.